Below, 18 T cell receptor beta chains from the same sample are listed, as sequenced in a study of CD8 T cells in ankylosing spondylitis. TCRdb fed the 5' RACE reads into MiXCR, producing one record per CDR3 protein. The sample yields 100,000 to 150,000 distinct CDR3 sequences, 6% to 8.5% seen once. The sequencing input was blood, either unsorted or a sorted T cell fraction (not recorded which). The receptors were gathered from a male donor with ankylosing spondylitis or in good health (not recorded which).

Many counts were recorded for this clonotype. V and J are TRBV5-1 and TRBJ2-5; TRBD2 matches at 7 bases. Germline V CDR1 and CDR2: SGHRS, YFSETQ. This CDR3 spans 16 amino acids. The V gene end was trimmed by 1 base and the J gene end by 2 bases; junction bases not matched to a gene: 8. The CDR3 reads CASSLSGGEGQETQYF. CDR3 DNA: TGCGCCAGCAGCTTGTCTGGCGGGGAGGGACAAGAGACCCAGTACTTC.

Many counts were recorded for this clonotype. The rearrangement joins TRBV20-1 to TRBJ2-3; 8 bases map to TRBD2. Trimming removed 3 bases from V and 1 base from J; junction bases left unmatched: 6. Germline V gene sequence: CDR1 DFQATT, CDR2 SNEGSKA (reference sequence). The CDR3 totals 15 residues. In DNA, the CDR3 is TGCAGTGCTAGGACTCCACTAGCGGGCACAGATACGCAGTATTTT. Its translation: CSARTPLAGTDTQYF.

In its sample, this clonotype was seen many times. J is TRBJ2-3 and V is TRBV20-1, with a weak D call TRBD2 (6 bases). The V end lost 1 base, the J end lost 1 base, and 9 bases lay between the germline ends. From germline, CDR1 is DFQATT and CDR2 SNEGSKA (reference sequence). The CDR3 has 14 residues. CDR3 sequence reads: CSARAASGTDTQYF. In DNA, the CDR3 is TGCAGTGCTAGAGCCGCTAGCGGCACAGATACGCAGTATTTT.

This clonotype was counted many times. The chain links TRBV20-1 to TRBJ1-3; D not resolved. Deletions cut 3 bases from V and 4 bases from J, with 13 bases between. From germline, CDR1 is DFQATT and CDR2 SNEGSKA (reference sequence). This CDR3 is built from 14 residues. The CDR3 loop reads CSASMGTVGNTIYF. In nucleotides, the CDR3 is TGCAGTGCTAGCATGGGTACAGTGGGAAACACCATATATTTT.

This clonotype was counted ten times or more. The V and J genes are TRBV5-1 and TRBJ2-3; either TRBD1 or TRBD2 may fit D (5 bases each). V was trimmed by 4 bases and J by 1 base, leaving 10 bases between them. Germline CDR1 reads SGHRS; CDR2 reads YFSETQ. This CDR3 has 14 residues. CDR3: CASSRDQGTDTQYF. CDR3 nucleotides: TGCGCCAGCAGCCGGGACCAAGGCACAGATACGCAGTATTTT. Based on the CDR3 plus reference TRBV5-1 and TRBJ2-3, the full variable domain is KAGVTQTPRYLIKTRGQQVTLSCSPISGHRSVSWYQQTPGQGLQFLFEYFSETQRNKGNFPGRFSGRQFSNSRSEMNVSTLELGDSALYLCASSRDQGTDTQYFGPGTRLTVL.

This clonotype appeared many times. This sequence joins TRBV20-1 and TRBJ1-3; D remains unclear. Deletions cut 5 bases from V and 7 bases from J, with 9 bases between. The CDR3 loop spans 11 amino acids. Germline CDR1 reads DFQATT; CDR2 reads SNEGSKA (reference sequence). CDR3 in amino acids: CSAGGGNTIYF. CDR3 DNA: TGCAGTGCTGGCGGAGGGAACACCATATATTTT.

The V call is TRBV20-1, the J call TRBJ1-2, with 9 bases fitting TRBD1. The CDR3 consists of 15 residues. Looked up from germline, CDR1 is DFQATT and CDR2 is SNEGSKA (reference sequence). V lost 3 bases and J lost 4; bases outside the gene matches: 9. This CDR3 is CSASGAGTGSYGYTF. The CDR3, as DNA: TGCAGTGCTAGTGGGGCGGGGACAGGGAGCTATGGCTACACCTTC.

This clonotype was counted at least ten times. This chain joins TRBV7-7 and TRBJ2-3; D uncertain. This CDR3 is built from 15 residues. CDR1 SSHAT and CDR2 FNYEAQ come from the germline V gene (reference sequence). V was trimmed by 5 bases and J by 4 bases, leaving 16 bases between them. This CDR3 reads CASSISPGAADTQYF. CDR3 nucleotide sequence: TGTGCCAGCAGCATATCCCCGGGCGCGGCAGATACGCAGTATTTT.

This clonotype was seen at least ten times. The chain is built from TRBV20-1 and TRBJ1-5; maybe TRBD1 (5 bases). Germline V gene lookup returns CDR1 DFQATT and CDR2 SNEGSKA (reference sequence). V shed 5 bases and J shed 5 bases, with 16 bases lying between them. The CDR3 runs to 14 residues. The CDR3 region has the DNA TGCAGTGCTCCGAACAGGCAAGCGGATCAGCCCCAGCATTTT. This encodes CSAPNRQADQPQHF.

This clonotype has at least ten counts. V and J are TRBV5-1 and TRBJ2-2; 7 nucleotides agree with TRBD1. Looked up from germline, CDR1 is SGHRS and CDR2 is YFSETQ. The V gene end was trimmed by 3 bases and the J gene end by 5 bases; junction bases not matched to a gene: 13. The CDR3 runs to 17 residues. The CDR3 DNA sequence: TGCGCCAGCAGCTCAAAAGACAGGGCCAGCTCTACCGGGGAGCTGTTTTTT. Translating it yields CASSSKDRASSTGELFF.

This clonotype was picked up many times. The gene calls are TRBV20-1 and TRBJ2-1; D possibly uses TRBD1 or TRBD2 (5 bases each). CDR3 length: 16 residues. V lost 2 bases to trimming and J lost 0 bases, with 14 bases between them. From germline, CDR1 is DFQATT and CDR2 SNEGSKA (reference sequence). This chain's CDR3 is CSARPVGRNSYNEQFF. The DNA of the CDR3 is TGCAGTGCTAGACCCGTGGGACGAAACTCCTACAATGAGCAGTTCTTC.

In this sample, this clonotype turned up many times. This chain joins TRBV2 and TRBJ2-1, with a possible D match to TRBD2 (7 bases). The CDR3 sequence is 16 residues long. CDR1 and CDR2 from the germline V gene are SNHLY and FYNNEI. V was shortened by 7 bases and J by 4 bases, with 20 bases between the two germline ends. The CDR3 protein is CASTFGGGAGYNEQFF. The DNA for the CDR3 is TGTGCCAGCACCTTTGGGGGGGGCGCGGGTTACAATGAGCAGTTCTTC.

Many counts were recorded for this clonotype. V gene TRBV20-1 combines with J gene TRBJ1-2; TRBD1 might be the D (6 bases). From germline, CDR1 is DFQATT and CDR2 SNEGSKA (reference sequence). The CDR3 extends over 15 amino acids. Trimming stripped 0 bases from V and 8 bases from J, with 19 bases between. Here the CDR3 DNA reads TGCAGTGCTAGAGATTACCGAGGTTCAGGGGTCGGCTACACCTTC. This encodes CSARDYRGSGVGYTF.

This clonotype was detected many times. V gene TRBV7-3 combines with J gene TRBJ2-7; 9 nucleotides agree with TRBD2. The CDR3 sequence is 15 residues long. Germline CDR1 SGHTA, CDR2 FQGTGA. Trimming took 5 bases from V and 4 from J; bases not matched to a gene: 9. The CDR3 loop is CASSPWASGAYEQYF. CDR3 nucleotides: TGTGCCAGCAGCCCTTGGGCTAGCGGGGCTTACGAGCAGTACTTC.

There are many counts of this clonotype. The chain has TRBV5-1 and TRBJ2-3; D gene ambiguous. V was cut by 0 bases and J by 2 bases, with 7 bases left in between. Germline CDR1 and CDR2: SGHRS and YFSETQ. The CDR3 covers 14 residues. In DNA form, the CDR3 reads TGCGCCAGCAGCTTGGCCAGAGACACAGATACGCAGTATTTT. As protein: CASSLARDTDTQYF.

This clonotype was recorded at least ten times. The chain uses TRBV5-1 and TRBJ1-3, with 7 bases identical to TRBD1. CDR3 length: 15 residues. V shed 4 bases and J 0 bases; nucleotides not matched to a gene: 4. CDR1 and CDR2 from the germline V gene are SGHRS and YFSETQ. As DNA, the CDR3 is TGCGCCAGCAGCAAGGGACAGACCTCTGGAAACACCATATATTTT. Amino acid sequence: CASSKGQTSGNTIYF. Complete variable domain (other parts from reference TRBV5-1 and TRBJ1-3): KAGVTQTPRYLIKTRGQQVTLSCSPISGHRSVSWYQQTPGQGLQFLFEYFSETQRNKGNFPGRFSGRQFSNSRSEMNVSTLELGDSALYLCASSKGQTSGNTIYFGEGSWLTVV.

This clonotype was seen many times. CDR3: CASSVGRAGNEQFF. The CDR3 nucleotides are TGTGCCAGCAGCGTGGGCAGGGCGGGGAATGAGCAGTTCTTC. The rearrangement links TRBV9 to TRBJ2-1; TRBD2 is a possible D gene (6 bases). V was cut by 2 bases and J by 7 bases, with 13 bases left in between. The CDR3 is 14 amino acids. From germline, CDR1 is SGDLS and CDR2 YYNGEE.

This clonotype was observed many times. The CDR3 is CAINIGREGTDTQYF. The CDR3 region has the DNA TGTGCCATCAACATAGGGAGGGAGGGCACAGATACGCAGTATTTT. This chain links TRBV10-3 with TRBJ2-3; 7 positions agree with TRBD2. The V gene's germline CDR1 is ENHRY and CDR2 SYGVKD. The junction had 8 bases not matched to a gene; V was cut back by 7 bases and J by 1 base. The CDR3 has 15 residues.